These T cell receptor beta chains were read from a single sample in a study of blood T cell repertoires in COVID-19. TCRdb's copy holds only in-frame clones and misses some; the assay was immunoSEQ multiplex PCR. The sample has about 200,000 clones; about nine tenths are singletons. Sequencing input: peripheral blood. These receptors were collected from a woman in her thirties or forties with acute or convalescent COVID-19. Both conserved end residues are part of each CDR3.

j_call: TRBJ1-1; v_call: TRBV5-1; cdr3_aa: CASSSGQGAPVTEAFF
j_call: TRBJ1-3; v_call: TRBV12-5; cdr3_aa: CASGLGISSGNTIYF
j_call: TRBJ1-1; v_call: TRBV4-2; cdr3_aa: CASSQDDKGDTEAFF
j_call: TRBJ2-3; v_call: TRBV4-1; cdr3_aa: CASGLAGDTDTQYF
j_call: TRBJ1-1; v_call: TRBV10-3; cdr3_aa: CAISVRGVNTEAFF
j_call: TRBJ1-2; v_call: TRBV29-1; cdr3_aa: CSVDDRGEYGYTF
j_call: TRBJ1-1; v_call: TRBV5-4; cdr3_aa: CASSFRGGVEAFF
j_call: TRBJ1-1; v_call: TRBV11-2; cdr3_aa: CASSLGPQGANTEAFF
j_call: TRBJ2-1; v_call: TRBV4-2; cdr3_aa: CASSQLTGGVHEQFF
j_call: TRBJ1-1; v_call: TRBV2; cdr3_aa: CASSVDEGLNTEAFF
j_call: TRBJ2-4; v_call: TRBV7-3; cdr3_aa: CASSSGQGITKNIQYF
j_call: TRBJ2-5; v_call: TRBV6-2/TRBV6-3; cdr3_aa: CASSTGVTLQETQYF
j_call: TRBJ2-4; v_call: TRBV20-1; cdr3_aa: CSASRGAKNIQYF
j_call: TRBJ2-1; v_call: TRBV24-1; cdr3_aa: CATSGVERGAPYNEQFF
j_call: TRBJ2-2; v_call: TRBV6-5; cdr3_aa: CASTPLNTGELFF
j_call: TRBJ2-1; v_call: TRBV27; cdr3_aa: CASSFMSERGNNEQFF
j_call: TRBJ1-2; v_call: TRBV5-1; cdr3_aa: CASSLGAGGLNYGYTF
j_call: TRBJ1-2; v_call: TRBV5-1; cdr3_aa: CASSLDRRRNGYGYTF
j_call: TRBJ2-2; v_call: TRBV13; cdr3_aa: CASSLGLGIGELFF
j_call: TRBJ1-1; v_call: TRBV30; cdr3_aa: CAWSNPVGRGAFF
j_call: TRBJ1-1; v_call: TRBV4-2; cdr3_aa: CASSQVSGIDTEAFF
j_call: TRBJ1-1; v_call: TRBV27; cdr3_aa: CASSLVPGMGTEAFF
j_call: TRBJ1-2; v_call: TRBV5-1; cdr3_aa: CASSLAGVSSYGYTF
j_call: TRBJ1-2; v_call: TRBV15; cdr3_aa: CATSRAIRQGAISGYTF
j_call: TRBJ2-3; v_call: TRBV5-1; cdr3_aa: CASSLAGGSQDTQYF
j_call: TRBJ2-2; v_call: TRBV5-6; cdr3_aa: CASSLGTGVSAGELFF
j_call: TRBJ2-2; v_call: TRBV6-5; cdr3_aa: CASSYGAGGPDGELFF